Shown below are 17 T cell receptor beta chains from a single sample sequenced in a study of long-term antiretroviral therapy in people with HIV. Survey-level immunoSEQ v3.0 assays were run. The assay was immunoSEQ multiplex PCR, and TCRdb's table has in-frame clones only and misses some. This table holds 21,000 or so clones, roughly 91% found once. Sequenced material: unsorted PBMCs, taken 2.3 years after starting antiretroviral therapy. The receptors shown here come from a man between 60 and 75 years old with HIV.

The chain joins TRBV5-5 to TRBJ2-7; D ambiguous. Trimming left V 0 bases short and J 0 bases short, with 7 bases between. CDR1 is SGHKS, CDR2 YYEKEE, per germline (reference sequence). The CDR3 contains 14 residues. CDR3 region: CASSLGWASYEQYF. Here the CDR3 DNA reads TGTGCCAGCAGCTTGGGCTGGGCCTCCTACGAGCAGTACTTC.

This clone was recorded only once. The genes are TRBV11-1 and TRBJ2-2; D might be TRBD2 (6 bases). The ends were cut back, 1 base at V and 6 bases at J, with 12 bases in the middle. This CDR3 is built from 15 residues. Germline V lookup: CDR1 SGHAT, CDR2 FQDESV (reference sequence). In DNA, the CDR3 is TGTGCCAGCAGCTTAGTAGCGGACGGCCCCGGGGAGCTGTTTTTT. Translated, it gives CASSLVADGPGELFF.

The chain uses TRBV5-1 and TRBJ1-4, with D perhaps TRBD1 (6 bases). Germline V CDR1 and CDR2: SGHRS, YFSETQ. V lost 0 bases and J 0 bases, leaving 9 bases between the germline ends. The CDR3 runs 16 residues. The CDR3 here is CASSLGTAATNEKLFF. The CDR3 DNA sequence: TGCGCCAGCAGCTTGGGGACAGCTGCAACTAATGAAAAACTGTTTTTT.

The V and J genes are TRBV28 and TRBJ1-5; 10 bases agree with TRBD1. V was pared by 5 bases and J by 2 bases, with 6 bases of the junction left unmatched. The CDR3 has 16 residues. CDR1 is MDHEN, CDR2 SYDVKM, per germline. The CDR3 bases are TGTGCCAGCAGTCGACAGGGGGCGGCTGGCAATCAGCCCCAGCATTTT. Protein: CASSRQGAAGNQPQHF.

This chain links TRBV5-1 with TRBJ2-2; tentative D call: TRBD2 (5 bases). Trimming left V 0 bases short and J 2 bases short, with 8 bases between. Looked up from germline, CDR1 is SGHRS and CDR2 is YFSETQ. The CDR3 loop spans 15 amino acids. The CDR3 here is CASSLGGLNTGELFF. The CDR3 region has the DNA TGCGCCAGCAGCTTGGGAGGGCTAAACACCGGGGAGCTGTTTTTT.

The CDR3 nucleotides read TGTGCCAGCAGCTCCCCAGCCTCCGTGGGCGGCACAGATACGCAGTATTTT. This codes for CASSSPASVGGTDTQYF. The chain recombines TRBV7-9 with TRBJ2-3; D unresolved. Trimming stripped 4 bases from V and 1 base from J, with 18 bases between. This CDR3 spans 17 amino acids. CDR1 and CDR2 (germline): SEHNR, FQNEAQ (reference sequence).

This clone showed up just once. V and J are TRBV27 and TRBJ2-6, with D hard to call. This CDR3 spans 18 amino acids. From germline, CDR1 is MNHEY and CDR2 SMNVEV (reference sequence). With 5 bases removed from V and 5 bases from J, the gap between germline ends came to 22 bases. The CDR3 coding sequence is TGTGCCAGCAGTGACAAACACTGGCTACAAAGTCGGGCCAACGTCCTGACTTTC. Translated, it gives CASSDKHWLQSRANVLTF.

The rearrangement uses TRBV5-1 and TRBJ2-7; 12 bases are shared with TRBD2. CDR1 and CDR2 (germline): SGHRS, YFSETQ. V gave up 0 bases and J gave up 3 bases; unmatched junction bases: 1. The length of the CDR3 is 15 residues. The CDR3 coding sequence is TGCGCCAGCAGCTTGGGACTAGCGGGGGACTACGAGCAGTACTTC. Translated: CASSLGLAGDYEQYF.

J is TRBJ1-2 and V is TRBV7-8; tentative D call: TRBD1 (6 bases). The V gene's germline CDR1 is SGHVS and CDR2 FQNEAQ. The CDR3 consists of 15 residues. V dropped 5 bases and J dropped 3 bases, with 16 bases sitting between them. The CDR3, as DNA: TGTGCCAGCAGCCCCCGCCAGGGGATCGACTATGGCTACACCTTC. Its protein product is CASSPRQGIDYGYTF.

DNA of the CDR3: TGTGCCAGCAGCTTAACGGAGTGGGGGAGTGAAGCTTTCTTT. As protein: CASSLTEWGSEAFF. This rearrangement joins TRBV7-2 to TRBJ1-1; D possibly corresponds to TRBD1 (5 bases). Trimming shortened V by 2 bases and J by 7 bases, and 14 bases separated the two germline ends. The CDR3 contains 14 residues. Germline CDR1 reads SGHTA; CDR2 reads FQGNSA.

V is TRBV5-4 and J is TRBJ2-2, with 10 bases fitting TRBD2. CDR1 is SGHNT and CDR2 is YYREEE in the germline V gene (reference sequence). J gave up 4 bases and V 4 bases, and 7 bases lay outside the gene matches. CDR3 length equals 16 residues. CDR3 region: CASSPSGGAVTGELFF. The CDR3 DNA follows: TGTGCCAGCAGCCCGAGCGGGGGGGCCGTCACCGGGGAGCTGTTTTTT.

This chain connects TRBV30 to TRBJ2-7; no clear D gene. CDR3 length equals 12 residues. The V gene's germline CDR1 is GTSNPN and CDR2 SVGIG (reference sequence). Trimming cost V 0 bases and J 3 bases, with 6 bases left between them. This CDR3 reads CAWSVSGYEQYF. In nucleotides, the CDR3 is TGTGCCTGGAGTGTATCGGGCTACGAGCAGTACTTC.

A few counts support this clone. V and J are TRBV25-1 and TRBJ1-2; TRBD1 might be the D (5 bases). The germline CDR1 and CDR2 sequences are MGHDK and SYGVNS. This CDR3 is 14 amino acids long. The V gene lost 1 base and the J gene lost 6 bases, with 12 bases spanning the gap. The CDR3 DNA is TGTGCCAGCAGTGAATGGGGGTCGGGAGATGGCTACACCTTC. Translated: CASSEWGSGDGYTF.

The chain employs TRBV11-2 and TRBJ2-7; 7 bases are shared with TRBD2. CDR3 length: 14 amino acids. Germline values: CDR1 SGHAT, CDR2 FQNNGV. Trimming cost V 3 bases and J 2 bases; bases outside gene matches: 4. CDR3 amino acids: CASSLFGLAYEQYF. In DNA form, the CDR3 reads TGTGCCAGCAGCTTGTTTGGACTAGCCTACGAGCAGTACTTC.

The CDR3 here is CASSSAMSGELFF. The CDR3 nucleotides are TGCGCCAGCAGCTCAGCGATGTCCGGGGAGCTGTTTTTT. The genes are TRBV5-1 and TRBJ2-2, with unresolved D. Germline V gene lookup returns CDR1 SGHRS and CDR2 YFSETQ. The CDR3 extends over 13 amino acids. Trimming took 3 bases from V and 6 from J, leaving 9 bases between them.

The CDR3 spells CASRLAGGANEQFF. The CDR3 DNA sequence: TGTGCCAGCAGGTTAGCGGGGGGGGCAAATGAGCAGTTCTTC. The chain combines TRBV2 with TRBJ2-1; 11 positions match TRBD2. V was pared by 6 bases and J by 7 bases, with 5 bases of the junction left unmatched. Germline CDR1 reads SNHLY; CDR2 reads FYNNEI. This CDR3 spans 14 amino acids.

The chain has TRBV18 and TRBJ2-2, with D perhaps matching TRBD1 or TRBD2 (5 bases each). The V end was cut by 6 bases, the J end by 0 bases, with 14 bases between. The CDR3 sequence is 16 residues long. From germline, CDR1 is KGHSH and CDR2 LQKENI. CDR3 amino acids: CASSSSGDANTGELFF. CDR3 DNA: TGTGCCAGCTCCTCTTCCGGGGACGCGAACACCGGGGAGCTGTTTTTT. Based on the CDR3 plus reference TRBV18 and TRBJ2-2, the full variable domain is NAGVMQNPRHLVRRRGQEARLRCSPMKGHSHVYWYRQLPEEGLKFMVYLQKENIIDESGMPKERFSAEFPKEGPSILRIQQVVRGDSAAYFCASSSSGDANTGELFFGEGSRLTVL.